This T cell receptor beta chain was profiled in a study of human versus mouse CDR3 diversity and MHC coevolution (dated by TCRdb to 2016 to 2017). Regarding the complete study: According to reports, the immunoSEQ assay can detect one in 200,000 T cells and keeps multiplex PCR amplification bias to a minimum. Human naive CD4 T cell repertoires were used as a reference for TCR selection on multiple MHC II alleles and were compared with human-TCR-locus transgenic mice carrying single MHC II. Across mouse and human samples, the number of valid reads per sample ranged from roughly 5.5 x 10^6 to 1.7 x 10^7. The human cohort comprised three healthy volunteer blood donors, one aged 30 to 40, one aged 40 to 50 and one aged 60 to 70 at collection. What the research found in general, with its limitations: Among all the groups compared, the lowest clonal inequality scores came from most of the three human donors. Repertoire diversity was not regarded as directly comparable between humans and mice because human T cells were selected on over 5 MHC II alleles. The largest TCR beta repertoire according to iCHAO1 estimates belonged to humans, at some 1.6 million clonotypes, a result attributed likely to selection by multiple MHC II molecules. On average, more CDR3 deletions and insertions were observed in humans than in mice, indicating greater exonuclease and TdT activity.

Remarks on this clone: It has no known antigen specificity. No base qualities exist here, and no much larger clone lies one base off it.

Fluorescence-activated cell sorting was used to pull naive CD4 T cells, meaning cells that were CD45RO-negative and CD62L-positive, out of the PBMCs. About 52 ml of fresh peripheral blood was drawn per donor, and PBMCs were isolated by Ficoll density centrifugation. All samples were sorted on a FACSAria III instrument and reached purity above 95%. Genomic DNA was extracted from the sorted cells using the QIAGEN blood and tissue kit and was quantified on a NanoDrop 1000. TCR alpha and beta chains were deep sequenced and quantified on the immunoSEQ platform using multiplex PCR of genomic DNA. On the authors' methods: Annotation of the TCR sequences relied on IMGT gene and region definitions. Out-of-frame rearrangements served as a stand-in for the preselection repertoire and were compared with in-frame clonotypes. Repertoire size was estimated with the iCHAO1 estimator supplied with the immunoSEQ platform. A Gini index, which is based on the Lorenz curve, was applied to in-frame amino acid clonotypes to measure clonal inequality. The intersect function of the R package tcR was used to count shared clonotypes, and the Jaccard index was used to score similarity. The R prcomp function was used without normalization to run principal component analysis of V, J and V-J usage frequencies. Not all clones reach the TCRdb copy of this immuneACCESS table, which keeps in-frame sequences only. Checked studies attribute under half of the gap to unresolved V genes and leave the rest unexplained. V and J calls and clone size are as listed in that table; D and trimming were resolved from the DNA. The sample has 86,000 or so clones on record, around 95% of them singletons. The ten largest clonotypes hold over 1.3% of the sample.

CDR1 SGDLS and CDR2 YYNGEE were looked up in the germline V gene. V loses 0 bases of germline sequence and J loses 2 bases, and the interval between the two ends is 12 bases. The CDR3 runs 16 amino acids, cysteine and phenylalanine included. The CDR3 DNA has 48 bases and is translated from base 1. Rearrangement joined TRBV9 to TRBJ1-3; the D gene is perhaps TRBD1, on 5 matching bases. Sequencing was done on a sample of naive CD4+ T cells from blood. The cell subset or site label here, explained by the study, means: CD45RO-negative CD62L-positive naive CD4 T cells. This clonotype was obtained from a person between 25 and 69 years old in good health. The nucleotide sequence is TGTGCCAGCAGCGTAGCTGCGGGGGAGGCTGGAAACACCATATATTTT. Translated, it gives CASSVAAGEAGNTIYF. With all but the CDR3 taken from the reference TRBV9 and TRBJ1-3 genes, the full variable domain is: DSGVTQTPKHLITATGQRVTLRCSPRSGDLSVYWYQQSLDQGLQFLIQYYNGEERAKGNILERFSAQQFPDLHSELNLSSLELGDSALYFCASSVAAGEAGNTIYFGEGSWLTVV.